The subject of this entry is one TCR beta chain. Its antigen is undetermined. This sample was taken from a study of cytomegalovirus exposure and HLA in healthy donors. The CDR3 is 13 residues long. CDR1 is ENHRY and CDR2 is SYGVKD in the germline V gene. The V end lost 7 bases, the J end lost 5 bases, and 12 bases lay between the germline ends. Study-wide results and limits: A link between a missense DCLRE1C variant and TCR beta V- and J-gene trimming emerged from a later analysis. Indistinguishability led to the exclusion of some V segments, TRBV6-2 and TRBV6-3 included. Presence/absence analyses assumed roughly uniform sequencing depth across donors. It was shown in a later analysis that HLA-associated TCR beta chains were more clonally expanded than other, equally common chains.

The PCR made use of 60 Vbeta and 13 Jbeta primers. The table came from immunoSEQ multiplex PCR; TCRdb's copy has only in-frame clones and leaves some out. The data hold about 82,000 clones, with around 82% observed a single time. This clonotype was sampled from a man aged 50-60 years in good health and CMV-seronegative. The sequencing input was PBMCs. This sequence joins TRBV10-3 and TRBJ2-1; D perhaps matches TRBD1 (6 bases). The CDR3 reads CAIKQGYNNEQFF. For the CDR3, the DNA is TGTGCCATCAAGCAGGGGTACAACAATGAGCAGTTCTTC.